A selection of T cell receptor beta chains follows, all from one sample in a study of shared clonotypes between healthy human individuals. Using immunoSEQ multiplex PCR, the repertoire was profiled, and TCRdb retains in-frame clones only, with some absent. Of fewer than 700,000 clones listed, roughly 79% were seen once; the top ten hold more than 10%. Sample: PBMCs. The receptors here all came from a woman aged 40 to 49 in good health. Some clones in this sample may be carry-over from other donors' samples. Both conserved end residues are part of each CDR3. A D gene is named only where the DNA matches it firmly. Not every row has a clone size; where given, it reads once, few, many or a size class.

size: -
J: TRBJ2-1
D: -
V: TRBV14
DNA: TGTGCCAGCAGCCAAGCGGGACCCTACAATGAGCAGTTCTTC
CDR3: CASSQAGPYNEQFF

size: -
J: TRBJ2-5
D: -
V: TRBV4-1
DNA: TGCGCCAGCAGCCAAGTCTGGGAAGGGACCCAGTACTTC
CDR3: CASSQVWEGTQYF

size: -
J: TRBJ2-3
D: TRBD2
V: TRBV5-4
DNA: TGTGCCAGCAACCCGGGACTAGCGCGACTGGGGTTCACAGATACGCAGTATTTT
CDR3: CASNPGLARLGFTDTQYF

size: -
J: TRBJ1-1
D: -
V: TRBV11-2
DNA: TGTGCCAGCAGCTTAGCCGGAGGGCACACTGAAGCTTTCTTT
CDR3: CASSLAGGHTEAFF

size: -
J: TRBJ2-7
D: TRBD2
V: TRBV5-1
DNA: TGCGCCAGCACCTGGGGTCCTAGCGGGAGGAATGAGCAGTACTTC
CDR3: CASTWGPSGRNEQYF

size: -
J: TRBJ2-7
D: TRBD1
V: TRBV5-1
DNA: TGCGCCAGCACAATCCAACAGGGGGCGGGCGAGCAGTACTTC
CDR3: CASTIQQGAGEQYF

size: -
J: TRBJ1-5
D: TRBD1
V: TRBV28
DNA: TGTGCCAGCAGCCCCCGGGACAGGGTAGGTCAGCCCCAGCATTTT
CDR3: CASSPRDRVGQPQHF

size: -
J: TRBJ1-2
D: -
V: TRBV30
DNA: TGTGCCTGGAGTGTATCGGGGGGCGGTGGTGGCTACACCTTC
CDR3: CAWSVSGGGGGYTF

size: -
J: TRBJ2-5
D: TRBD2
V: TRBV5-1
DNA: TGCGCCAGCAGCTTGACTAGCGGGAGTAGAGAAGAGACCCAGTACTTC
CDR3: CASSLTSGSREETQYF

size: many
J: TRBJ1-1
D: -
V: TRBV6-1
DNA: TGTGCCAGCACCCTGGAACCTCTGAACACTGAAGCTTTCTTT
CDR3: CASTLEPLNTEAFF

size: -
J: TRBJ1-5
D: TRBD1
V: TRBV15
DNA: TGTGCCACCAGCTCCCGAACCCACAGGGGGGGGGACAATCAGCCCCAGCATTTT
CDR3: CATSSRTHRGGDNQPQHF

size: -
J: TRBJ2-7
D: TRBD2
V: TRBV28
DNA: TGTGCCAGCAGCCTAAGCGGGAGTCAGTACTTC
CDR3: CASSLSGSQYF

size: once
J: TRBJ2-5
D: TRBD2
V: TRBV18
DNA: TGTGCCAGCTCACCCAACGTACTAGCGGGGGGGGTCCAAGAGACCCAGTACTTC
CDR3: CASSPNVLAGGVQETQYF

size: -
J: TRBJ2-1
D: TRBD2
V: TRBV28
DNA: TGTGCCAGCAGTGAAAACCTAGCGGGCGTCTACAATGAGCAGTTCTTC
CDR3: CASSENLAGVYNEQFF

size: -
J: TRBJ2-7
D: -
V: TRBV4-2
DNA: TGTGCCAGCAGCCAAGAAGAGAGCCGCGAGCAGTACTTC
CDR3: CASSQEESREQYF

size: -
J: TRBJ2-3
D: -
V: TRBV7-9
DNA: TGTGCCAGCAGCTTAGAGGGCTTAGCGACAGATACGCAGTATTTT
CDR3: CASSLEGLATDTQYF

size: -
J: TRBJ1-5
D: -
V: TRBV5-6
DNA: TGTGCCAGCAGTTGGGGTATAGGGAGCAATCAGCCCCAGCATTTT
CDR3: CASSWGIGSNQPQHF

size: few
J: TRBJ1-2
D: -
V: TRBV27
DNA: TGTGCCAGCAGTTTATCCCAGGGGAACTCCTATGGCTACACCTTC
CDR3: CASSLSQGNSYGYTF

size: -
J: TRBJ2-7
D: TRBD2
V: TRBV19
DNA: TGTGCCAGTAGTAGGCTAGCGGGGACTGAACTCTACGAGCAGTACTTC
CDR3: CASSRLAGTELYEQYF

size: -
J: TRBJ1-4
D: -
V: TRBV18
DNA: TGTGCCAGCTCACCACCAGGAGCCAGACTGTTTTTT
CDR3: CASSPPGARLFF

size: -
J: TRBJ2-1
D: TRBD2
V: TRBV18
DNA: TGTGCCAGCTCCCCGTGGGCGGGAGGGGACAATGAGCAGTTCTTC
CDR3: CASSPWAGGDNEQFF

size: few
J: TRBJ1-2
D: -
V: TRBV7-3
DNA: TGTGCCAGCAGCTTAACCTCGGACGGGGATGGCTACACCTTC
CDR3: CASSLTSDGDGYTF